One and the same sample provided the 23 T cell receptor beta chains below, sequenced in a study of response to subunit inactivated influenza vaccine. TCRdb redid the calling of the RT-PCR reads with MiXCR, one entry per CDR3 protein. The sample consists of about 190,000 distinct CDR3 sequences, roughly an eighth of them appearing once. Material: CD8+ T cells sorted from PBMCs, obtained about 5 days after vaccination. These receptors all come from a man aged 45-65 years who received an inactivated influenza vaccine.

This rearrangement joins TRBV2 to TRBJ2-5; 10 nucleotides agree with TRBD2. The CDR3 runs to 14 residues. Germline V lookup: CDR1 SNHLY, CDR2 FYNNEI. Trimming cost V 7 bases and J 5 bases; bases outside gene matches: 7. The DNA of the CDR3 is TGTGCCAGCAAGAAGCGGGGGGGCCAGGAGACCCAGTACTTC. Amino acid sequence: CASKKRGGQETQYF.

The gene calls are TRBV4-3 and TRBJ2-7, with a tentative D call TRBD1 (5 bases). Trimming took 3 bases from V and 7 from J, leaving 13 bases between them. CDR1 is LGHNA and CDR2 is YSLEER in the germline V gene. There are 13 residues in the CDR3. CDR3 protein: CASSHLDKGEQYF. CDR3 bases: TGCGCCAGCAGCCACCTGGATAAGGGGGAGCAGTACTTC.

This clonotype has ten or more counts. The V gene is TRBV5-6, the J gene TRBJ2-2; D perhaps matches TRBD2 (7 bases). Trimming cost V 4 bases and J 4 bases, with 17 bases left between them. CDR3 length: 16 amino acids. Looked up from germline, CDR1 is SGHDT and CDR2 is YYEEEE. In nucleotides, the CDR3 is TGTGCCAGCAGCCTGCTGGGAGGGGGGACCACCGGGGAGCTGTTTTTT. Translating it yields CASSLLGGGTTGELFF.

This clonotype has only a few counts. This chain connects TRBV28 to TRBJ2-7, with D possibly TRBD2 on 5 matching bases. The CDR3 sequence is 13 residues long. The germline V gene encodes CDR1 MDHEN and CDR2 SYDVKM. V dropped 6 bases and J dropped 4 bases, with 13 bases sitting between them. The CDR3 region has the DNA TGTGCCAGCAGACGTGAGGGAAAATACGAGCAGTACTTC. Residues: CASRREGKYEQYF.

The gene calls are TRBV20-1 and TRBJ2-2; possibly TRBD1 for D (6 bases). The germline V gene has CDR1 DFQATT and CDR2 SNEGSKA (reference sequence). The V end was cut by 3 bases, the J end by 2 bases, with 13 bases between. CDR3 size: 15 residues. The CDR3 sequence: CSASRDTSNTGELFF. CDR3 DNA: TGCAGTGCTAGCCGGGACACTTCAAACACCGGGGAGCTGTTTTTT.

This clonotype was recorded at least ten times. The junction differs from germline at one of its ends, possibly a read error. V is TRBV14 and J is TRBJ2-7; D unresolved. CDR3 length equals 14 residues. Germline V gives CDR1 SGHDN, CDR2 FVKESK. This CDR3 is CASSQEPEYYEQYF. DNA of the CDR3: TGTGCCAGCAGCCAAGAACCTGAATACTACGAACAGTACTTC.

This clonotype came up many times. The chain joins TRBV12-3 or TRBV12-4 to TRBJ1-5; a possible D gene is TRBD1 (5 bases). V shed 4 bases and J shed 4 bases, with 14 bases lying between them. The length of the CDR3 is 15 residues. CDR3 region: CASSSGGTANQPQHF. The CDR3 nucleotides are TGTGCCAGCAGTTCCGGAGGGACGGCTAATCAGCCCCAGCATTTT.

V and J are TRBV11-2 and TRBJ1-5, with no clear D. Germline loops: CDR1 SGHAT, CDR2 FQNNGV. Trimming cost V 0 bases and J 3 bases, with 9 bases left between them. This CDR3 spans 15 amino acids. CDR3 nucleotide sequence: TGTGCCAGCAGCTTAGATCTCGCAGTCAATCAGCCCCAGCATTTT. Its protein product is CASSLDLAVNQPQHF.

This clonotype came up many times. The chain employs TRBV4-1 and TRBJ2-2, with D possibly TRBD2 on 5 matching bases. The germline V gene encodes CDR1 MGHRA and CDR2 YSYEKL. V dropped 7 bases and J dropped 6 bases, with 18 bases sitting between them. CDR3 length: 15 residues. Here the CDR3 DNA reads TGCGCCAGCACCTGGACTCTTACCGGGGCCGGGGAGCTGTTTTTT. Residues: CASTWTLTGAGELFF.

This clonotype has more than one count but fewer than ten. The rearrangement links TRBV28 to TRBJ2-7; D may be TRBD2 (6 bases). CDR3 size: 16 residues. V was trimmed by 3 bases and J by 2 bases, leaving 17 bases between them. From germline, CDR1 is MDHEN and CDR2 SYDVKM. The CDR3 protein is CASSFTGKEGTYEQYF. The CDR3 coding sequence is TGTGCCAGCAGTTTTACGGGGAAGGAGGGTACCTACGAGCAGTACTTC.

This clonotype was counted between two and nine times. This chain joins TRBV28 and TRBJ1-2, with a weak D call TRBD1 (6 bases). The CDR3 sequence is 14 residues long. V lost 5 bases to trimming and J lost 4 bases, with 14 bases between them. Germline CDR1 reads MDHEN; CDR2 reads SYDVKM. For the CDR3, the DNA is TGTGCCAGCAGTCCGACGACAGGAGTCTATGGCTACACCTTC. Translating it yields CASSPTTGVYGYTF.

The chain recombines TRBV14 with TRBJ2-5; the D call may be TRBD1 or TRBD2 (5 bases each). The length of the CDR3 is 14 residues. The germline gives CDR1 SGHDN, CDR2 FVKESK. The V gene lost 1 base and the J gene lost 9 bases, with 15 bases spanning the gap. CDR3 protein: CASSQVGPEWSQYF. CDR3 nucleotide sequence: TGTGCCAGCAGCCAAGTGGGACCCGAGTGGTCCCAGTACTTC.

This clonotype was picked up a small number of times. A far more abundant clone sits one base away, making this likely a read error. The rearrangement uses TRBV7-3 and TRBJ2-1; D perhaps matches TRBD1 (5 bases). The CDR3 is 11 residues long. Trimming pared 4 bases from V and 7 bases from J, leaving 5 bases between. Germline-derived CDR1 and CDR2 are SGHTA and FQGTGA. Here the CDR3 reads CASSSGNEQFF. The CDR3 DNA reads as TGTGCCAGCAGCTCAGGGAATGAGCAGTTCTTC.

This clonotype was seen more than once but under ten times. The chain recombines TRBV2 with TRBJ2-3; D possibly matches TRBD1 or TRBD2 (5 bases each). The CDR3 is 15 amino acids. Germline V lookup: CDR1 SNHLY, CDR2 FYNNEI. Trimming cost V 1 base and J 8 bases, with 16 bases left between them. The CDR3 is CASSEDEGTPVTQYF. The CDR3 coding sequence is TGTGCCAGCAGTGAAGACGAAGGGACCCCAGTTACGCAGTATTTT.

This clonotype was picked up a small number of times. J is TRBJ2-1 and V is TRBV24-1; 14 bases agree with TRBD2. V was clipped by 5 bases and J by 3 bases; unmatched bases: 5. This CDR3 spans 17 amino acids. Germline V gives CDR1 KGHDR, CDR2 SFDVKD. CDR3 sequence: CATSGGTSGRGYNEQFF. In DNA form, the CDR3 reads TGTGCCACCAGTGGAGGGACTAGCGGGAGAGGCTACAATGAGCAGTTCTTC.

The chain has TRBV30 and TRBJ2-7; no clear D gene. V was trimmed by 2 bases and J by 3 bases, leaving 8 bases between them. Looked up from germline, CDR1 is GTSNPN and CDR2 is SVGIG (reference sequence). This CDR3 has 12 amino acids. CDR3 coding DNA: TGTGCCTGGAGTATAGTCCGCTACGAGCAGTACTTC. Its protein is CAWSIVRYEQYF.

The chain links TRBV7-6 to TRBJ2-1; possible D gene TRBD2, 6 bases. Trimming left V 7 bases short and J 0 bases short, with 13 bases between. CDR1 is SGHVS, CDR2 FNYEAQ, per germline. The CDR3 has 15 amino acids. CDR3 protein: CASTLRGSSYNEQFF. The CDR3 region has the DNA TGTGCCAGCACTCTCCGGGGGAGCTCCTACAATGAGCAGTTCTTC. The whole variable domain, remainder taken from reference TRBV7-6 and TRBJ2-1, is GAGVSQSPRYKVTKRGQDVALRCDPISGHVSLYWYRQALGQGPEFLTYFNYEAQQDKSGLPNDRFSAERPEGSISTLTIQRTEQRDSAMYRCASTLRGSSYNEQFFGPGTRLTVL.

This clonotype was observed a handful of times. V is TRBV6-2 or TRBV6-3 and J is TRBJ2-7; a weak D match, TRBD1 (6 bases). The CDR3 covers 16 residues. Germline V gene sequence: CDR1 MNHEY, CDR2 SVGEGT. Between the trimmed V and J ends, which lost 6 bases and 0 bases, there was a span of 18 bases. This CDR3 is CASSEIDRTISYEQYF. CDR3 DNA: TGTGCCAGCAGCGAAATAGACAGGACGATCTCCTACGAGCAGTACTTC.

This clonotype was counted only a few times. The rearrangement links TRBV20-1 to TRBJ2-7; TRBD1 matches 10 bases. Germline V gene data show CDR1 as DFQATT and CDR2 as SNEGSKA (reference sequence). V gave up 6 bases and J gave up 3 bases; unmatched junction bases: 5. This CDR3 region has 13 residues. The CDR3 nucleotides read TGCAGTGCGCACGGGACAGGGGTCTACGAGCAGTACTTC. It codes for CSAHGTGVYEQYF.

This rearrangement joins TRBV5-5 to TRBJ1-1; D unresolved. Germline assignment: CDR1 SGHKS and CDR2 YYEKEE (reference sequence). V gave up 1 base and J gave up 2 bases, with 6 bases separating them. The CDR3 is 13 residues long. CDR3 region: CASSLYSNTEAFF. In DNA form, the CDR3 reads TGTGCCAGCAGCTTGTACTCCAACACTGAAGCTTTCTTT.

V and J are TRBV7-4 and TRBJ2-3, with 9 bases aligning to TRBD2. The CDR3 loop spans 18 amino acids. V lost 5 bases to trimming and J lost 5 bases; unmatched junction nucleotides: 17. Germline V gene lookup returns CDR1 SGHVT and CDR2 SQSDAQ. CDR3 residues: CASSHRGTAGGRGDTQYF. CDR3 nucleotides: TGTGCCAGCAGCCACAGGGGAACCGCGGGAGGGCGGGGAGATACGCAGTATTTT.

This clonotype was recorded many times. The gene calls are TRBV7-2 and TRBJ2-7; no clear D gene. CDR1 SGHTA and CDR2 FQGNSA come from the germline V gene. Trimming shortened V by 1 base and J by 5 bases, and 12 bases separated the two germline ends. The CDR3 has 14 amino acids. The CDR3 spells CASSLVAAKDEQYF. CDR3 DNA sequence: TGTGCCAGCAGCTTAGTTGCCGCTAAGGACGAGCAGTACTTC.

The CDR3 DNA is TGTGCCAGCGAATACGGGGCCCCTAACACTGAAGCTTTCTTT. This codes for CASEYGAPNTEAFF. V gene TRBV7-9 combines with J gene TRBJ1-1, with a tentative D call TRBD1 (5 bases). Trimming shortened V by 8 bases and J by 2 bases, and 15 bases separated the two germline ends. In germline, CDR1 is SEHNR, CDR2 FQNEAQ (reference sequence). This CDR3 spans 14 amino acids.